These 19 T cell receptor beta chains came from one sample sequenced in a study of T-cell memory formation after mild COVID-19. TCRdb re-analysed the 5' RACE reads in MiXCR, keeping a single row per CDR3 protein. The data show approximately 450,000 distinct CDR3 sequences, with around a sixth seen just once and about 12% held by the top ten. The source material was PBMCs or a T cell subset sorted from them (not recorded which). Source of these receptors: an adult woman who had mild COVID-19 (a few samples of this study predate the infection). Cell type and time point are not known.

The chain recombines TRBV29-1 with TRBJ2-7; perhaps TRBD1 as D (6 bases). Germline V gene lookup returns CDR1 SQVTM and CDR2 ANQGSEA. Trimming took 1 base from V and 1 from J, leaving 8 bases between them. This CDR3 comprises 13 residues. The CDR3 loop reads CSVEVQGSYEQYF. The CDR3 DNA reads as TGCAGCGTTGAAGTGCAGGGGTCCTACGAGCAGTACTTC.

This clonotype was found a few times. The chain recombines TRBV12-3 or TRBV12-4 with TRBJ2-3, with 11 bases aligning to TRBD2. V trimming: 2 bases; J trimming: 4 bases; junction bases outside the gene matches: 5. The CDR3 totals 16 residues. The DNA for the CDR3 is TGTGCCAGCAGTTTATTTAGCGGGGGGGCCCCAGATACGCAGTATTTT. Its protein is CASSLFSGGAPDTQYF.

This clonotype was observed a few times. This chain uses TRBV13 with TRBJ2-1, with 10 bases lining up with TRBD2. Trimming removed 2 bases from V and 1 base from J; junction bases left unmatched: 2. Germline lookup yields CDR1 PRHDT and CDR2 FYEKMQ (reference sequence). CDR3 length equals 16 residues. This CDR3 is CASSLSAGGSYNEQFF. The CDR3 DNA sequence: TGTGCCAGCAGCTTATCAGCGGGAGGGTCCTACAATGAGCAGTTCTTC.

There are a few counts of this clonotype. This rearrangement joins TRBV5-1 to TRBJ2-1; D gene unclear. Germline V gene sequence: CDR1 SGHRS, CDR2 YFSETQ. This CDR3 is 13 amino acids long. Trimming removed 1 base from V and 6 bases from J, with 8 bases in between. CDR3 region: CASSLPTSNEQFF. CDR3 DNA: TGCGCCAGCAGCTTGCCAACTTCCAATGAGCAGTTCTTC.

This clonotype was seen only a few times. J is TRBJ2-7 and V is TRBV7-2; TRBD2 aligns across 7 bases. CDR3 length: 15 amino acids. Germline V lookup: CDR1 SGHTA, CDR2 FQGNSA. Trimming took 5 bases from V and 6 from J; bases not matched to a gene: 13. The CDR3 region is CASSPRTRQVSEQYF. The DNA for the CDR3 is TGTGCCAGCAGCCCTCGGACTAGGCAGGTATCCGAGCAGTACTTC. Supplemented by reference TRBV7-2 and TRBJ2-7, the full variable domain reads GAGVSQSPSNKVTEKGKDVELRCDPISGHTALYWYRQSLGQGLEFLIYFQGNSAPDKSGLPSDRFSAERTGGSVSTLTIQRTQQEDSAVYLCASSPRTRQVSEQYFGPGTRLTVT.

This clonotype has a count of ten or more. The chain uses TRBV20-1 and TRBJ2-1, with D perhaps matching TRBD2 (6 bases). V was cut by 0 bases and J by 6 bases, with 15 bases left in between. This CDR3 contains 15 residues. Germline CDR1 and CDR2: DFQATT and SNEGSKA (reference sequence). The CDR3 region has the DNA TGCAGTGCTAGAGATCCCCGGGAGCTCTCCAATGAGCAGTTCTTC. This translates into CSARDPRELSNEQFF.

There are a few counts of this clonotype. Germline is not matched at one junction end, which may reflect a read error. This chain joins TRBV7-7 and TRBJ1-1, with D unclear. The CDR3 extends over 14 amino acids. The V gene's germline CDR1 is SSHAT and CDR2 FNYEAQ (reference sequence). CDR3 DNA: TGTGCTAGCAGCCCGGTCTTACCGGGGACTGAAGCTTTCTTT. Its protein product is CASSPVLPGTEAFF.

This rearrangement joins TRBV9 to TRBJ2-3; tentatively, D is TRBD2 (6 bases). Between the trimmed V and J ends, which lost 0 bases and 1 base, there was a span of 12 bases. Germline V gene data show CDR1 as SGDLS and CDR2 as YYNGEE. This CDR3 is 16 amino acids long. The CDR3 nucleotides are TGTGCCAGCAGCGTAGTTGGAGGGCGAGGCACAGATACGCAGTATTTT. Amino acid sequence: CASSVVGGRGTDTQYF.

CDR3: CASSPKGTGPANEQFF. The CDR3 nucleotides read TGTGCCAGCAGCCCTAAAGGGACAGGGCCCGCCAATGAGCAGTTCTTC. J is TRBJ2-1 and V is TRBV4-2, with 9 positions matching TRBD1. The CDR3 has 16 amino acids. The V and J ends lost 4 bases and 6 bases, in that order; junction bases with no gene match: 10. CDR1 and CDR2 from the germline V gene are LGHNA and YNFKEQ.

The chain combines TRBV29-1 with TRBJ2-7; TRBD1 might be the D (6 bases). The CDR3 contains 18 residues. V gave up 0 bases and J gave up 5 bases, with 26 bases separating them. Germline V gene data show CDR1 as SQVTM and CDR2 as ANQGSEA. The CDR3 here is CSVEDPLFPRGQPHEQYF. The CDR3 DNA reads TGCAGCGTTGAAGATCCCCTATTTCCCCGCGGACAGCCCCACGAGCAGTACTTC.

This clonotype was counted between two and nine times. The genes are TRBV7-2 and TRBJ2-7; 10 bases line up with TRBD2. V shed 5 bases and J 0 bases; nucleotides not matched to a gene: 4. The CDR3 loop spans 15 amino acids. Per germline, CDR1 SGHTA and CDR2 FQGNSA. The CDR3 bases are TGTGCCAGCAGCCGAGGACTAGCGGACTCCTACGAGCAGTACTTC. It codes for CASSRGLADSYEQYF. Full variable domain (rest looked up from reference TRBV7-2 and TRBJ2-7): GAGVSQSPSNKVTEKGKDVELRCDPISGHTALYWYRQSLGQGLEFLIYFQGNSAPDKSGLPSDRFSAERTGGSVSTLTIQRTQQEDSAVYLCASSRGLADSYEQYFGPGTRLTVT.

Only a few counts were recorded for this clonotype. This chain links TRBV7-9 with TRBJ2-7; D might be TRBD1 (6 bases). V lost 3 bases to trimming and J lost 3 bases, with 9 bases between them. CDR1 and CDR2 from the germline V gene are SEHNR and FQNEAQ (reference sequence). The CDR3 is 13 residues long. CDR3 loop: CASSFGQHYEQYF. Written as DNA, the CDR3 is TGTGCCAGCAGCTTTGGACAGCACTACGAGCAGTACTTC.

This chain links TRBV6-6 with TRBJ2-3; possibly TRBD2 for D (5 bases). The germline V gene encodes CDR1 MNHNY and CDR2 SVGAGI (reference sequence). The CDR3 has 17 amino acids. The V gene lost 6 bases and the J gene lost 2 bases, with 21 bases spanning the gap. The CDR3 protein is CASRPRAALQPTDTQYF. The CDR3, as DNA: TGTGCCAGCAGACCGAGGGCCGCTCTTCAACCCACAGATACGCAGTATTTT.

This clonotype was detected ten times or more. The chain has TRBV2 and TRBJ1-1; the match to TRBD1 covers 8 bases. Germline CDR1 SNHLY, CDR2 FYNNEI. The V segment lost 6 bases and the J segment 6 bases; nucleotides outside the gene matches: 15. This CDR3 is built from 16 residues. This CDR3 is CASRAGQGRGVPEAFF. The CDR3 DNA reads TGTGCCAGCAGGGCAGGACAGGGAAGAGGTGTCCCTGAAGCTTTCTTT.

This clonotype was observed at least ten times. CDR3 in DNA: TGTGCCAGCAGCGTACATACAGGATACAATGAGCAGTTCTTC. Protein product: CASSVHTGYNEQFF. This chain joins TRBV9 and TRBJ2-1, with D possibly matching TRBD1 (5 bases). Germline V lookup: CDR1 SGDLS, CDR2 YYNGEE. The CDR3 spans 14 residues. V was trimmed by 1 base and J by 4 bases, leaving 9 bases between them. The complete variable domain, with remaining parts taken from reference TRBV9 and TRBJ2-1, reads DSGVTQTPKHLITATGQRVTLRCSPRSGDLSVYWYQQSLDQGLQFLIQYYNGEERAKGNILERFSAQQFPDLHSELNLSSLELGDSALYFCASSVHTGYNEQFFGPGTRLTVL.

The chain carries TRBV5-1 and TRBJ2-4; 7 nucleotides line up with TRBD1. The J segment lost 0 bases and the V segment lost 4 bases, leaving 7 bases of the junction unmatched. The CDR3 runs to 16 residues. CDR1 is SGHRS and CDR2 is YFSETQ in the germline V gene. CDR3: CASSPGDSGAKNIQYF. Here the CDR3 DNA reads TGCGCCAGCAGCCCTGGGGACAGTGGAGCCAAAAACATTCAGTACTTC.

This clonotype has just a few counts. The J gene is TRBJ2-1, the V gene TRBV18; D unresolved. The CDR3 runs to 14 residues. Germline values: CDR1 KGHSH, CDR2 LQKENI. Trimming removed 2 bases from V and 4 bases from J, with 9 bases in between. CDR3 nucleotides: TGTGCCAGCTCACCAGAACGAGTGTACAATGAGCAGTTCTTC. This sequence encodes CASSPERVYNEQFF.

The table lists this clonotype with a few counts. CDR3 sequence: CASSLGERTPLEEQYF. The CDR3, as DNA: TGTGCCAGCAGCTTAGGGGAACGGACACCACTTGAAGAGCAGTACTTC. This chain connects TRBV7-3 to TRBJ2-7; D might be TRBD1 (5 bases). V gave up 2 bases and J gave up 7 bases, with 21 bases separating them. The CDR3 runs to 16 residues. Looked up from germline, CDR1 is SGHTA and CDR2 is FQGTGA.

This clonotype appeared a few times. The chain recombines TRBV24-1 with TRBJ2-3, with 7 bases fitting TRBD2. The CDR3 totals 12 residues. Per the germline V gene, CDR1 is KGHDR and CDR2 is SFDVKD. J lost 10 bases, V lost 5 bases, and 5 bases had no gene match. Here the CDR3 reads CATSGGGRAQYF. CDR3 bases: TGTGCCACCAGTGGCGGGGGTAGGGCGCAGTATTTT.